This T cell receptor beta chain was captured in a study of T-cell reconstitution after alpha-beta-depleted transplantation in children. Study-wide results and limits: When one year had passed after transplant, most T-cell counts and diversity came from newly produced T cells. Elevated TCRbeta diversity at day 60 was traced, in some patients, to surviving recipient T cells and thymic progenitors. Reportedly, roughly two months post-transplant, alpha-beta T cells arose from several hundred expanded graft clones.

In germline, CDR1 is LNHDA, CDR2 SQIVND (reference sequence). With 1 base removed from V and 5 bases from J, the gap between germline ends came to 11 bases. The CDR3 consists of 15 residues. This clonotype was observed a few times. As yet, its antigen is unknown. The TCRbeta library was prepared with unique molecular identifiers. TCRdb reanalysed the PCR reads using MiXCR and keeps one entry per CDR3 protein. This table has hundreds of thousands of distinct CDR3 sequences, 13% appearing once. Sequences were derived from PBMCs, mostly from graft donor cells, sampled 360 days after TCRalphabeta/CD19-depleted stem cell transplant. This sequence originates from a male patient between 10 and 17 years old who had a stem cell transplant for acute myeloid leukemia, so the T cells may come from the graft donor. The gene calls are TRBV19 and TRBJ2-2, with a tentative D call TRBD2 (5 bases). CDR3 region: CASSIGETTTGELFF. CDR3 DNA sequence: TGTGCCAGTAGTATAGGGGAGACTACGACCGGGGAGCTGTTTTTT.